A selection of T cell receptor beta chains follows, all from one sample in a study of control samples from healthy donors and cancer patients. TCRdb's copy holds only in-frame clones and misses some; the assay was immunoSEQ multiplex PCR. The table includes just over 80,000 clones, 94% detected once. The sequenced sample consisted of blood. The source is a woman aged 18-29 years in good health. CDR3s include the opening cysteine and the closing phenylalanine or tryptophan. Each record gives: clone size, V gene, CDR3 protein. Size tells how often a clone was seen (once, few, many) or the class of an expanded clone, and some rows leave it out.

>.|TRBV9
CASTENPGQGPNTEAFF
>.|TRBV5-1
CASSLGGSRESPLHF
>.|TRBV5-6
CASSRPNTGELFF
>.|TRBV28
CASTNARPDGYTF
>.|TRBV7-2
CASSSRWRGGLMNTEAFF
>.|TRBV6-5
CASSSLSMGKFYEQYF
>few|TRBV19
CASSSQGNYEQYF
>few|TRBV11-3
CASSLGQGVYEQYF
>.|TRBV3-1/TRBV3-2
CASSQDGLAGEQFF
>once|TRBV12-2
CASRLVRRTPEDQPQHF
>once|TRBV27
CASSPLDRLNTEAFF
>.|TRBV5-1
CASSLARPGRNEQFF
>.|TRBV28
CASSVAGKTYEQYF
>.|TRBV28
CASSTYTGQGGNYGYTF
>.|TRBV4-1
CASSQDSYEQYF
>.|TRBV28
CASSPTRLAGGPRRSYNEQFF
>.|TRBV7-9
CASSLGVTGNTIYF
>.|TRBV6-5
CASSIQGGLSNEQFF
>.|TRBV19
CASTLTGSSNQPQHF
>.|TRBV6-6
CASWRWTGPLSTEAFF
>.|TRBV28
CASSSTGDSTYEQYF
>once|TRBV25-1
CASSRGTDQFASAQYF
>once|TRBV2
CASDRVDTQYF
>.|TRBV28
CASSPQGGDEKLFF
>.|TRBV21-1
CASSKGCQPCGRGTGNTEAFF
>.|TRBV5-1
CASSLSVSSYNEQFF
>.|TRBV19
CASSPEVGGWTGELFF
>.|TRBV29-1
CSVEDRDTEAFF
>.|TRBV27
CASSLSQGQRQAFF
>.|TRBV11-1
CASSLVAVYEQYF
>.|TRBV28
CASSFWAGGLPTEADTQYF
>.|TRBV18
CASSLGRGGLTEAFF
>.|TRBV5-4
CASSEDTSNQPQHF
>.|TRBV3-1/TRBV3-2
CASSLGLAGVSDIQYF
>.|TRBV30
CAWSVRSRITYEQYF
>.|TRBV27
CASSNPRTPTQYF
>.|TRBV28
CASSPGVGTDTQYF
>once|TRBV10-3
CAISDLSDGAKNIQYF
>.|TRBV6-5
CASSYLDGTGGETQYF
>.|TRBV7-2
CASSPSRGGTQYF
>.|TRBV28
CASTFPPDSSYNSPLHF
>.|TRBV5-1
CASYRADRGVIGELFF
>.|TRBV4-2
CASSQLAGGPRDTQYF
>.|TRBV5-4
CASSSNRPDRENTIYF
>.|TRBV28
CASRGGGSPSYEQYF
>.|TRBV28
CASSILQGVSGELFF
>.|TRBV4-1
CASRPDSGYEQYF
>few|TRBV28
CATASQEQGREGYTF
>.|TRBV6-6
CASSQGLAGHGETQYF
>.|TRBV5-1
CASRRTSDSDTQYF